Each of the 19 T cell receptor beta chains below was sequenced from the same sample in a study of T cells in Graves' hyperthyroidism and ophthalmopathy. Authors of the study amplified TCR beta CDR3 regions from RNA transcripts. TCR CDR3 underwent first-round RT-PCR with the HTBI primer set. Each CDR3 protein gets one entry after TCRdb re-called the multiplex PCR reads with MiXCR. Found here are hundreds of thousands of distinct CDR3 sequences, 15% to 18% of them singletons; the top ten hold 7.5% to 9%. Sequenced input: blood. The source of these receptors is a young woman with Graves' hyperthyroidism.

This clonotype has just one count. The gene calls are TRBV28 and TRBJ2-3; no reliable D call. The CDR3 covers 14 residues. The V gene lost 2 bases and the J gene lost 2 bases, with 8 bases spanning the gap. CDR1 is MDHEN and CDR2 is SYDVKM in the germline V gene. This CDR3 is CASSLVYITDTQYF. The DNA of the CDR3 is TGTGCCAGCAGTTTAGTGTATATCACAGATACGCAGTATTTT.

This clonotype was detected many times. The genes are TRBV6-1 and TRBJ2-5; D is perhaps TRBD1 (6 bases). CDR1 and CDR2 (germline): MNHNS, SASEGT. The V gene lost 6 bases and the J gene lost 5 bases, with 10 bases spanning the gap. This CDR3 is 12 amino acids long. CDR3 sequence (DNA): TGTGCCAGCAGCAATACAGGGGAGACCCAGTACTTC. Its protein is CASSNTGETQYF.

This clonotype was seen more than once but under ten times. The J gene is TRBJ1-1, the V gene TRBV20-1; D is unresolved. The V end was cut by 3 bases, the J end by 3 bases, with 20 bases between. CDR3 length: 16 amino acids. Germline V gene data show CDR1 as DFQATT and CDR2 as SNEGSKA (reference sequence). CDR3 coding DNA: TGCAGTGCTAGGGTCGGTGTGGGAAGAATTTACACTGAAGCTTTCTTT. Its protein product is CSARVGVGRIYTEAFF.

In the case of this clonotype: The germline gene is not matched at one end of the junction; a read error may be the cause. The rearrangement joins TRBV7-3 to TRBJ2-5; 11 bases agree with TRBD2. The CDR3 runs to 18 residues. Germline-derived CDR1 and CDR2 are SGHTA and FQGTGA. The CDR3, as DNA: TGTGCCAGCAGGGAAGGAACTAGCGGGAGTGGCTACCAAGAGATCCAGTACTTC. Protein: CASREGTSGSGYQEIQYF.

V and J are TRBV5-1 and TRBJ1-2; TRBD1 matches at 9 bases. The CDR3 has 13 residues. V shed 7 bases and J 8 bases; nucleotides not matched to a gene: 9. CDR1 and CDR2 from the germline V gene are SGHRS and YFSETQ. The CDR3 sequence: CASAWRTGGGYTF. Here the CDR3 DNA reads TGCGCCAGCGCGTGGAGAACAGGGGGCGGCTACACCTTC.

This clonotype has ten or more counts. Here the CDR3 reads CASSVEGGRANNEQFF. DNA for the CDR3: TGTGCCAGCAGTGTAGAAGGCGGGAGGGCTAATAATGAGCAGTTCTTC. V is TRBV2 and J is TRBJ2-1; TRBD2 agrees at 9 bases. Germline V CDR1 and CDR2: SNHLY, FYNNEI. After removal of 4 bases from V and 7 bases from J, the junction contained 11 bases not matched to a gene. The CDR3 is 16 amino acids.

The table lists this clonotype with a few counts. This chain joins TRBV6-1 and TRBJ1-6; 8 nucleotides match TRBD1. There are 14 residues in the CDR3. Germline values: CDR1 MNHNS, CDR2 SASEGT. The junction had 9 bases not matched to a gene; V was cut back by 10 bases and J by 7 bases. Written as DNA, the CDR3 is TGTGCCATTTCGGACAGGGAAGGAAATTCACCCCTCCACTTT. It specifies CAISDREGNSPLHF.

This clonotype was found many times. V usage is TRBV6-5 and J usage is TRBJ1-1; 7 bases match TRBD1. The CDR3 runs to 15 residues. Germline V lookup: CDR1 MNHEY, CDR2 SVGAGI. V lost 1 base to trimming and J lost 0 bases; unmatched junction nucleotides: 2. CDR3 region: CASSYWGTVNTEAFF. The CDR3 DNA is TGTGCCAGCAGTTACTGGGGGACAGTGAACACTGAAGCTTTCTTT.

This clonotype was seen only a few times. The CDR3 here is CATSDFVEDTQYF. The CDR3 DNA follows: TGTGCCACCAGTGATTTTGTAGAAGATACGCAGTATTTT. The chain has TRBV24-1 and TRBJ2-3; D unresolved. Trimming left V 1 base short and J 5 bases short, with 6 bases between. CDR3 length: 13 amino acids. The germline V gene has CDR1 KGHDR and CDR2 SFDVKD.

The rearrangement joins TRBV9 to TRBJ1-5; no definite D call. V was shortened by 3 bases and J by 9 bases, with 16 bases between the two germline ends. The CDR3 covers 14 residues. Germline-derived CDR1 and CDR2 are SGDLS and YYNGEE. The CDR3 region has the DNA TGTGCCAGCAGCGGACACGGGGAGGACGTGCCCCAGCATTTT. Amino acid sequence: CASSGHGEDVPQHF.

This clonotype was seen repeatedly, ten times or more. The chain couples TRBV12-3 or TRBV12-4 to TRBJ1-6; 9 bases align to TRBD1. The length of the CDR3 is 14 residues. J lost 9 bases, V lost 2 bases, and 2 bases had no gene match. The CDR3 is CASSLWDRASPLHF. The DNA for the CDR3 is TGTGCCAGCAGTTTATGGGACAGGGCTTCACCCCTCCACTTT.

This clonotype has only a few counts. The chain uses TRBV19 and TRBJ1-4; 7 bases map to TRBD1. The germline gives CDR1 LNHDA, CDR2 SQIVND (reference sequence). The CDR3 loop spans 17 amino acids. V shed 5 bases, J shed 0 bases, and the junction held 9 bases outside the gene matches. This CDR3 is CASSSDRVWTTNEKLFF. For the CDR3, the DNA is TGTGCCAGTAGTTCCGACAGGGTCTGGACAACTAATGAAAAACTGTTTTTT.

There are many counts of this clonotype. The chain couples TRBV5-1 to TRBJ2-3, with D perhaps TRBD1 or TRBD2 (6 bases each). The CDR3 runs to 15 residues. The V gene lost 1 base and the J gene lost 0 bases, with 9 bases spanning the gap. Germline V lookup: CDR1 SGHRS, CDR2 YFSETQ. CDR3 in DNA: TGCGCCAGCAGCTTGCGGGGGCGAAGCACAGATACGCAGTATTTT. Protein sequence: CASSLRGRSTDTQYF.

This clonotype came up many times. The chain links TRBV2 to TRBJ2-3; TRBD2 matches 9 bases. Germline V gene data show CDR1 as SNHLY and CDR2 as FYNNEI. The CDR3 covers 15 residues. V dropped 3 bases and J dropped 4; count of bases not matched to a gene: 5. The CDR3 bases are TGTGCCAGCAGTGAGTCTGCGGGAGGGGCAGATACGCAGTATTTT. Translation gives CASSESAGGADTQYF.

On this clonotype: This CDR3 fails to terminate in the conserved phenylalanine or tryptophan, so it likely reflects a read error. The chain combines TRBV19 with TRBJ2-7; TRBD1 aligns across 9 bases. The ends lost 7 bases at V and 1 base at J; junction bases unmatched: 11. Per the germline V gene, CDR1 is LNHDA and CDR2 is SQIVND (reference sequence). This CDR3 has 16 amino acids. The chain's CDR3 is CASTRSTGGGSYEQYL. The CDR3 DNA reads as TGTGCCAGTACCAGATCGACAGGGGGAGGGTCCTACGAGCAGTACCTC.

The sample holds many counts of this clonotype. The J gene is TRBJ1-1, the V gene TRBV20-1, with 10 nucleotides matching TRBD1. The V gene end was trimmed by 0 bases and the J gene end by 4 bases; junction bases not matched to a gene: 11. Germline values: CDR1 DFQATT, CDR2 SNEGSKA (reference sequence). This CDR3 is built from 17 residues. Here the CDR3 DNA reads TGCAGTGCTAGAGATATCGGGGACAGGGGCCGGGGCACTGAAGCTTTCTTT. It encodes CSARDIGDRGRGTEAFF.

This clonotype was detected only a few times. The rearrangement uses TRBV4-1 and TRBJ1-6; D is undetermined. Germline V CDR1 and CDR2: MGHRA, YSYEKL. CDR3 length equals 16 residues. The ends were cut back, 8 bases at V and 4 bases at J, with 18 bases in the middle. The CDR3 DNA follows: TGCGCCAGCTCCCGGAGATTATGGCCGTATAATTCACCCCTCCACTTT. Protein: CASSRRLWPYNSPLHF.

The chain links TRBV6-1 to TRBJ1-5; tentatively, D is TRBD1 (5 bases). Trimming removed 4 bases from V and 6 bases from J, with 7 bases in between. CDR1 is MNHNS, CDR2 SASEGT, per germline. CDR3 size: 12 residues. In DNA form, the CDR3 reads TGTGCCAGCAGTGTGCAGGGTCAGCCCCAGCATTTT. Its protein product is CASSVQGQPQHF.

In its sample, this clonotype was seen many times. The rearrangement joins TRBV6-2 or TRBV6-3 to TRBJ2-7; 9 bases map to TRBD2. Germline V gene data show CDR1 as MNHEY and CDR2 as SVGEGT. V gave up 0 bases and J gave up 3 bases; unmatched junction bases: 6. The CDR3 is made up of 16 amino acids. CDR3 region: CASSYSPRLADYEQYF. DNA of the CDR3: TGTGCCAGCAGTTACTCCCCTAGACTAGCGGACTACGAGCAGTACTTC.